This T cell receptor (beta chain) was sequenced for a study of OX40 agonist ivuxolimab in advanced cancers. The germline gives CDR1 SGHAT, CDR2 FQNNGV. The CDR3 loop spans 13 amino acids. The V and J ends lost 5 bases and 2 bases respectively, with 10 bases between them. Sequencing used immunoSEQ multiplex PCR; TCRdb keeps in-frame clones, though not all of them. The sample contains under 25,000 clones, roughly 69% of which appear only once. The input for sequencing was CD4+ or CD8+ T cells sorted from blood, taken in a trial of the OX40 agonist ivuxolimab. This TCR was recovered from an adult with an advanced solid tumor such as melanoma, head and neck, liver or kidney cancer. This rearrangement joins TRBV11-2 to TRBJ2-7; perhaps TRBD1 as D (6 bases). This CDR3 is CASSPPGAYEQYF. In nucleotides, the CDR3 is TGTGCCAGCAGCCCACCAGGGGCCTACGAGCAGTACTTC.